The clone carrying this T cell receptor (beta chain) was seen a handful of times. Its antigen is as yet unknown. The data were taken from a study of T cell repertoires in cytomegalovirus infection. Overall study findings and caveats: CMV-specific TCR beta clonotypes restricted by HLA-C dominated the ex vivo response.

TCRdb passed the reads through MiXCR, listing each CDR3 protein once. The data show over 200,000 distinct CDR3 sequences, with about 13% seen just once and around 9% held by the top ten. Germline CDR1 is SGHTA and CDR2 is FQGTGA. The CDR3 has 15 amino acids. The V end was cut by 2 bases, the J end by 3 bases, with 11 bases between. The chain recombines TRBV7-3 with TRBJ2-1; D might be TRBD1 (6 bases). The TCR was taken from a human donor in good health (CMV status not recorded). Some clones in this sample may be carry-over from other donors' samples. The source material was PBMCs. CDR3 DNA sequence: TGTGCCAGCAGCTTATCCAACAGGGACTACAATGAGCAGTTCTTC. It translates to CASSLSNRDYNEQFF.